A single T cell receptor beta chain is shown here with its context. The repertoire was sequenced with immunoSEQ multiplex PCR; TCRdb's copy has only in-frame clones and lacks some. Found here are a few hundred thousand clones, around 87% of them singletons; the top ten hold roughly 1%. The V and J ends lost 6 bases and 7 bases, in that order; junction bases with no gene match: 3. Germline V lookup: CDR1 SGHNT, CDR2 YENEEA. This CDR3 is built from 13 residues. The sample comes from a study of blood T cell repertoires in COVID-19. Donors of Cohort 3 who recovered were those that had two negative PCRs, clearance, or symptom resolution.

The sequencing input was PBMCs or T cells enriched from blood (not recorded which). The TCR was taken from a man between 18 and 35 years old who had recovered from COVID-19. V gene TRBV11-3 combines with J gene TRBJ2-1; 10 bases map to TRBD2. CDR3 coding DNA: TGTGCCAGCAGGGCTAGCGGGAGTAATGAGCAGTTCTTC. Amino acid sequence: CASRASGSNEQFF.